Presented here are 6 T cell receptor beta chains from one specimen sequenced in a study of cytomegalovirus exposure and HLA in healthy donors. PCR primers comprised 60 Vbeta and 13 Jbeta primers. The assay was immunoSEQ multiplex PCR, and TCRdb's table has in-frame clones only and misses some. Of about 130,000 clones in the sample, around 86% were seen once. Sequencing was carried out using PBMCs. The receptors shown here come from a man between 18 and 29 years old in good health and CMV-seronegative.

The sample holds one count of this clone. The chain links TRBV5-1 to TRBJ1-5; D might be TRBD1 (6 bases). CDR1 is SGHRS and CDR2 is YFSETQ in the germline V gene. This CDR3 is 14 amino acids long. Between the trimmed V and J ends, which lost 0 bases and 8 bases, there was a span of 12 bases. CDR3 in amino acids: CASSLAGGGEPQHF. CDR3 nucleotide sequence: TGCGCCAGCAGCTTGGCCGGCGGGGGCGAGCCCCAGCATTTT.

This chain connects TRBV19 to TRBJ2-3; the D gene is possibly TRBD1 (6 bases). The CDR3 runs to 12 residues. Per the germline V gene, CDR1 is LNHDA and CDR2 is SQIVND (reference sequence). The ends were cut back, 4 bases at V and 9 bases at J, with 11 bases in the middle. The CDR3 reads CASSTQGWTQYF. The CDR3 DNA reads TGTGCCAGTAGTACGCAGGGGTGGACGCAGTATTTT.

This chain uses TRBV7-2 with TRBJ1-6; 7 bases are a match to TRBD1. CDR3 length: 14 amino acids. V trimming: 2 bases; J trimming: 16 bases; junction bases outside the gene matches: 11. Germline CDR1 reads SGHTA; CDR2 reads FQGNSA. CDR3 DNA sequence: TGTGCCAGCAGCTTACTCACCCGGGACAGATTTCTCCACTTT. It specifies CASSLLTRDRFLHF.

Here the CDR3 reads CASSYSHAGGTDTQYF. As DNA, the CDR3 is TGTGCCAGCAGTTACTCCCATGCGGGGGGGACAGATACGCAGTATTTT. The chain combines TRBV6-6 with TRBJ2-3, with 9 bases that match TRBD2. This CDR3 spans 16 amino acids. J gave up 3 bases and V 0 bases, and 4 bases lay outside the gene matches. CDR1 is MNHNY and CDR2 is SVGAGI in the germline V gene (reference sequence).

The rearrangement uses TRBV6-5 and TRBJ1-5, with a possible D match to TRBD1 (5 bases). CDR3 length equals 14 residues. Germline-derived CDR1 and CDR2 are MNHEY and SVGAGI. Trimming left V 2 bases short and J 7 bases short, with 12 bases between. The CDR3 loop is CASSYRTNSQPQHF. The CDR3 DNA follows: TGTGCCAGCAGTTACCGGACAAATTCACAGCCCCAGCATTTT.

The chain has TRBV7-2 and TRBJ1-1, with no clear D. With 5 bases removed from V and 11 bases from J, the gap between germline ends came to 15 bases. This CDR3 has 12 residues. CDR1 is SGHTA and CDR2 is FQGNSA in the germline V gene. The CDR3 here is CASSPTSGTAFF. CDR3 sequence (DNA): TGTGCCAGCAGCCCGACTTCGGGAACGGCTTTCTTT.